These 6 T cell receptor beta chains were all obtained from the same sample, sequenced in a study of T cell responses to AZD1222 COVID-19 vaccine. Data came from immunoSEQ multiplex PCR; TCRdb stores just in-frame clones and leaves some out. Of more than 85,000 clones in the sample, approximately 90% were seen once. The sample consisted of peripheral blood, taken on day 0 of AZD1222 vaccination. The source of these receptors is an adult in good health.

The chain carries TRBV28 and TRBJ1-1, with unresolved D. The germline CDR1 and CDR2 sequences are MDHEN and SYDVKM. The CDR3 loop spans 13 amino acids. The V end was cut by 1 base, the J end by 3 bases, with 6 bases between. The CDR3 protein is CASSLSQDTEAFF. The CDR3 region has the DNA TGTGCCAGCAGTTTATCCCAGGACACTGAAGCTTTCTTT.

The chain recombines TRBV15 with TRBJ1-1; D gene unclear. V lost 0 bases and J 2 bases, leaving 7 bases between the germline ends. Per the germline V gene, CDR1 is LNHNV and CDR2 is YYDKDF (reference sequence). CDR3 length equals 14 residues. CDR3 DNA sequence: TGTGCCACCAGCAGAGATCCAGTTAACACTGAAGCTTTCTTT. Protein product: CATSRDPVNTEAFF.

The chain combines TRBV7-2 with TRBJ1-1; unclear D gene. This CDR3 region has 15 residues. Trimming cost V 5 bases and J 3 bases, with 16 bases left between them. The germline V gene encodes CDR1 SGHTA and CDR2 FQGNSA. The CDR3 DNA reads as TGTGCCAGCAGCCCCAGGCCCAACGGGGACACTGAAGCTTTCTTT. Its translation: CASSPRPNGDTEAFF.

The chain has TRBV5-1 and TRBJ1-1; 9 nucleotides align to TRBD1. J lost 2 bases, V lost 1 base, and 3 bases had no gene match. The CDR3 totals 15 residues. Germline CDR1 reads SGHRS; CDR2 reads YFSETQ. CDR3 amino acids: CASSLRTGDNTEAFF. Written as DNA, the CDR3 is TGCGCCAGCAGCTTGCGGACAGGGGACAACACTGAAGCTTTCTTT. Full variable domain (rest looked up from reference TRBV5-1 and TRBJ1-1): KAGVTQTPRYLIKTRGQQVTLSCSPISGHRSVSWYQQTPGQGLQFLFEYFSETQRNKGNFPGRFSGRQFSNSRSEMNVSTLELGDSALYLCASSLRTGDNTEAFFGQGTRLTVV.

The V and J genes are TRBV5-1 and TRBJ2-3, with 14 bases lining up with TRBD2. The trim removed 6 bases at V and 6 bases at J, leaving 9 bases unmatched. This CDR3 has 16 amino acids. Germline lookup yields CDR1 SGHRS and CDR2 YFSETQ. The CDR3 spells CASTLTSGGGKDTQYF. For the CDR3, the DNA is TGCGCCAGCACCCTGACTAGCGGGGGGGGTAAGGATACGCAGTATTTT.

The CDR3 region is CASGPSGGTETQYF. The CDR3, as DNA: TGTGCTAGTGGACCTAGCGGGGGAACAGAGACCCAGTACTTC. The chain couples TRBV12-5 to TRBJ2-5; 10 bases agree with TRBD2. V shed 6 bases and J 4 bases; nucleotides not matched to a gene: 5. The CDR3 runs to 14 residues. Germline CDR1 is LGHNT and CDR2 is FRNRAP.